Listed here are 25 T cell receptor beta chains from one sample, sequenced in a study of human T cells and chemical hapten exposure (dated by TCRdb to the early 2020s). The receptor library was made with RACE. The run used a NextSeq 500. TCRdb handled the public reads itself, with Q25 trimming in fastp and clone calling in MiXCR, and kept productive beta chains. Here each entry gathers all rows of one CDR3 protein and keeps the most common genes and DNA. Across this sample there are 350,000 to 450,000 distinct CDR3 sequences, with 4.5% to 6% seen only once. Approximately 2.8% of the sample comes from the top ten. The time point label, as the study defines it: pre-sensitization, week 0. Explained via the paper, the treatment or condition label denotes: therapeutic diphenylcyclopropenone sensitization with weekly scalp DPC. Sequenced here: whole blood, sampled in connection with sensitization to the hapten diphenylcyclopropenone (DPC). Every receptor here comes from a woman in her 50s with alopecia areata. Some clones in this sample may be carry-over from other donors' samples.

This clonotype was detected many times. The V and J genes are TRBV6-6 and TRBJ2-7; the match to TRBD1 covers 7 bases. Germline V lookup: CDR1 MNHNY, CDR2 SVGAGI (reference sequence). This CDR3 spans 13 amino acids. The trim removed 5 bases at V and 6 bases at J, leaving 7 bases unmatched. Here the CDR3 DNA reads TGTGCCAGCAGTCGCCCGGGACAGTCCGAGCAGTACTTC. Translated, it gives CASSRPGQSEQYF.

V and J are TRBV5-1 and TRBJ1-1; the match to TRBD1 covers 10 bases. With 2 bases clipped from V and 5 bases from J, the junction kept 3 bases outside the gene matches. Germline CDR1 is SGHRS and CDR2 is YFSETQ. CDR3 size: 14 residues. DNA of the CDR3: TGCGCCAGCAGCTTAGGGACAGGGGAGACTGAAGCTTTCTTT. Protein: CASSLGTGETEAFF.

V is TRBV7-8 and J is TRBJ2-3; TRBD2 agrees at 9 bases. Germline CDR1 reads SGHVS; CDR2 reads FQNEAQ. This CDR3 has 16 residues. V lost 5 bases to trimming and J lost 2 bases; unmatched junction nucleotides: 8. Written as DNA, the CDR3 is TGTGCCAGCAGCCTCGAACTAGCGGGCCTCACAGATACGCAGTATTTT. It specifies CASSLELAGLTDTQYF. Together with reference TRBV7-8 and TRBJ2-3, the CDR3 gives the full variable domain: GAGVSQSPRYKVAKRGQDVALRCDPISGHVSLFWYQQALGQGPEFLTYFQNEAQLDKSGLPSDRFFAERPEGSVSTLKIQRTQQEDSAVYLCASSLELAGLTDTQYFGPGTRLTVL.

The sample holds a few counts of this clonotype. V and J are TRBV5-4 and TRBJ2-3, with 13 bases matching TRBD2. The CDR3 has 15 residues. CDR1 and CDR2 (germline): SGHNT, YYREEE (reference sequence). V lost 3 bases, J lost 14 bases, and 12 bases stayed unmatched. CDR3 residues: CASSSGTSGTIAGYF. The CDR3 nucleotides are TGTGCCAGCAGCTCCGGGACTAGCGGGACCATTGCGGGGTATTTT. The variable domain in full, with the rest retrieved from reference TRBV5-4 and TRBJ2-3, is ETGVTQSPTHLIKTRGQQVTLRCSSQSGHNTVSWYQQALGQGPQFIFQYYREEENGRGNFPPRFSGLQFPNYSSELNVNALELDDSALYLCASSSGTSGTIAGYFGPGTRLTVL.

The rearrangement uses TRBV7-8 and TRBJ1-2; D is possibly TRBD1 (6 bases). The CDR3 totals 15 residues. Between the trimmed V and J ends, which lost 1 base and 4 bases, there was a span of 13 bases. Per germline, CDR1 SGHVS and CDR2 FQNEAQ. The DNA for the CDR3 is TGTGCCAGCAGCTTAGAGGTCGGAGGGGGCTATGGCTACACCTTC. Translation gives CASSLEVGGGYGYTF. Filled out from reference TRBV7-8 and TRBJ1-2, the complete variable domain reads GAGVSQSPRYKVAKRGQDVALRCDPISGHVSLFWYQQALGQGPEFLTYFQNEAQLDKSGLPSDRFFAERPEGSVSTLKIQRTQQEDSAVYLCASSLEVGGGYGYTFGSGTRLTVV.

The rearrangement joins TRBV28 to TRBJ2-2; no clear D gene. This CDR3 has 14 amino acids. Germline V gene sequence: CDR1 MDHEN, CDR2 SYDVKM. V lost 4 bases, J lost 4 bases, and 10 bases lay in between. The CDR3 DNA sequence: TGTGCCAGCAGTTCCCACTGGACCACCGGGGAGCTGTTTTTT. Protein: CASSSHWTTGELFF.

In this sample, this clonotype turned up once. J is TRBJ1-4 and V is TRBV6-5; the D is unclear. Germline V gives CDR1 MNHEY, CDR2 SVGAGI. With 7 bases removed from V and 4 bases from J, the gap between germline ends came to 16 bases. This CDR3 has 15 residues. This CDR3 reads CASKKGQLVNEKLFF. The CDR3 DNA reads TGTGCCAGCAAAAAGGGCCAGCTTGTTAATGAAAAACTGTTTTTT.

This clonotype was counted many times. The chain carries TRBV10-3 and TRBJ2-1, with D possibly TRBD2 on 6 matching bases. CDR3 size: 14 residues. CDR1 ENHRY and CDR2 SYGVKD come from the germline V gene. The V gene lost 5 bases and the J gene lost 9 bases, with 17 bases spanning the gap. The DNA for the CDR3 is TGTGCCATCAGTCCCTCGGGGGAAGTCGGTGAGCAGTTCTTC. Protein product: CAISPSGEVGEQFF.

This clonotype showed up many times. This chain joins TRBV29-1 and TRBJ2-7; no firm D call. V lost 1 base and J lost 4, with 5 bases in between. This CDR3 spans 11 amino acids. CDR1 is SQVTM, CDR2 ANQGSEA, per germline. The DNA of the CDR3 is TGCAGCGTTGAAGCGGAGTACGAGCAGTACTTC. Amino acid sequence: CSVEAEYEQYF.

The sample holds many counts of this clonotype. V gene TRBV28 combines with J gene TRBJ2-3; 11 bases are shared with TRBD1. The CDR3 has 16 amino acids. The germline CDR1 and CDR2 sequences are MDHEN and SYDVKM. The V gene end was trimmed by 6 bases and the J gene end by 3 bases; junction bases not matched to a gene: 8. The CDR3 DNA sequence: TGTGCCAGCAGCCCCGCCGGGACAGGGGGAACAGATACGCAGTATTTT. This gives the protein CASSPAGTGGTDTQYF.

This clonotype was counted at least ten times. This chain connects TRBV18 to TRBJ2-5; D perhaps matches TRBD1 (6 bases). With 3 bases removed from V and 2 bases from J, the gap between germline ends came to 13 bases. CDR1 and CDR2 (germline): KGHSH, LQKENI. This CDR3 comprises 15 residues. The chain's CDR3 is CASSPSGGLQETQYF. CDR3 DNA: TGTGCCAGCTCACCGTCTGGGGGCCTGCAAGAGACCCAGTACTTC.

The chain combines TRBV12-3 or TRBV12-4 with TRBJ1-1; D is ambiguous. V lost 4 bases and J 10 bases, leaving 16 bases between the germline ends. CDR3 length equals 13 residues. The CDR3 DNA is TGTGCCAGCAGTTCCAGGCTTCAGTCGGTAGCTTTCTTT. Encoded protein: CASSSRLQSVAFF.

This clonotype was found a few times. The chain is built from TRBV7-6 and TRBJ2-7, with 7 positions matching TRBD1. The ends lost 5 bases at V and 7 bases at J; junction bases unmatched: 8. CDR3 size: 13 residues. The germline V gene encodes CDR1 SGHVS and CDR2 FNYEAQ. The CDR3 DNA reads as TGTGCCAGCAGCAAGACAGGGTTGGGGGAGCAGTACTTC. Translation: CASSKTGLGEQYF.

This clonotype has at least ten counts. The junction departs from germline at one end; a sequencing error may be responsible. The rearrangement links TRBV5-6 to TRBJ1-1; 8 nucleotides line up with TRBD1. Germline CDR1 is SGHDT and CDR2 is YYEEEE. This CDR3 spans 14 amino acids. The CDR3 nucleotides read TGCGCCAGCAGTCTGGACAGGGTGAACACTGAAGCTTTCTTT. Its protein is CASSLDRVNTEAFF.

This clonotype appeared a few times. This chain uses TRBV6-1 with TRBJ2-2; TRBD1 is a possible D gene (6 bases). From germline, CDR1 is MNHNS and CDR2 SASEGT. The CDR3 covers 15 residues. With 2 bases removed from V and 6 bases from J, the gap between germline ends came to 13 bases. The chain's CDR3 is CASSERGGRPGELFF. Here the CDR3 DNA reads TGTGCCAGCAGTGAACGAGGGGGTAGGCCCGGGGAGCTGTTTTTT.

This clonotype was detected many times. The genes are TRBV6-1 and TRBJ1-1; a possible D gene is TRBD1 (6 bases). The CDR3 loop spans 15 amino acids. Trimming cost V 3 bases and J 8 bases, with 19 bases left between them. CDR1 and CDR2 (germline): MNHNS, SASEGT. The CDR3 region has the DNA TGTGCCAGCAGTGATATCCCAGGGGCCTGGGTAGAAGCTTTCTTT. Translating gives CASSDIPGAWVEAFF.

The gene calls are TRBV7-8 and TRBJ2-3, with 7 nucleotides matching TRBD2. The ends lost 7 bases at V and 5 bases at J; junction bases unmatched: 6. The CDR3 contains 13 residues. Germline lookup yields CDR1 SGHVS and CDR2 FQNEAQ. The chain's CDR3 is CASNRGEGDTQYF. The DNA for the CDR3 is TGTGCCAGCAATCGGGGGGAAGGAGATACGCAGTATTTT.

The chain uses TRBV9 and TRBJ2-7; possibly TRBD1 or TRBD2 for D (5 bases each). The CDR3 extends over 15 amino acids. CDR1 SGDLS and CDR2 YYNGEE come from the germline V gene. Trimming took 3 bases from V and 2 from J, leaving 15 bases between them. DNA for the CDR3: TGTGCCAGCAGCGCGAGTTCGGGGCCACCCTACGAGCAGTACTTC. As protein: CASSASSGPPYEQYF. The full variable domain, rest sourced from reference TRBV9 and TRBJ2-7, is DSGVTQTPKHLITATGQRVTLRCSPRSGDLSVYWYQQSLDQGLQFLIQYYNGEERAKGNILERFSAQQFPDLHSELNLSSLELGDSALYFCASSASSGPPYEQYFGPGTRLTVT.

This clonotype has only a few counts. J is TRBJ1-1 and V is TRBV6-5; the D is unclear. The CDR3 has 13 residues. Trimming took off 6 bases at V and 4 bases at J, with 12 bases between the two ends. Per the germline V gene, CDR1 is MNHEY and CDR2 is SVGAGI. The CDR3 region is CASSGLRRTEAFF. The CDR3 DNA sequence: TGTGCCAGCAGCGGACTCAGACGCACTGAAGCTTTCTTT.

This clonotype showed up many times. The V gene is TRBV7-9, the J gene TRBJ2-5; 7 nucleotides align to TRBD1. There are 12 residues in the CDR3. V gave up 5 bases and J gave up 5 bases; unmatched junction bases: 2. Germline V gives CDR1 SEHNR, CDR2 FQNEAQ (reference sequence). This CDR3 is CASSEDRETQYF. DNA of the CDR3: TGTGCCAGCAGCGAGGACAGGGAGACCCAGTACTTC.

This clonotype was counted ten times or more. The rearrangement joins TRBV29-1 to TRBJ2-3, with D hard to call. Germline lookup yields CDR1 SQVTM and CDR2 ANQGSEA. V gave up 1 base and J gave up 4 bases, with 9 bases separating them. This CDR3 is built from 13 residues. The CDR3 bases are TGCAGCGTTGAAGGAGGAGTGTCAGATACGCAGTATTTT. This gives the protein CSVEGGVSDTQYF.

This clonotype was counted many times. The chain is built from TRBV29-1 and TRBJ1-1; D gene unclear. The germline V and J ends were trimmed by 5 bases and 5 bases, with 18 bases remaining between them. There are 14 residues in the CDR3. Germline V gene sequence: CDR1 SQVTM, CDR2 ANQGSEA. DNA of the CDR3: TGCAGCGTTTCCGTCCCTCGGATTAGGACTGAAGCTTTCTTT. This sequence encodes CSVSVPRIRTEAFF.

This chain joins TRBV12-3 or TRBV12-4 and TRBJ1-2; D call uncertain. Trimming stripped 6 bases from V and 1 base from J, with 15 bases between. The CDR3 extends over 15 amino acids. Here the CDR3 reads CASSPWAEINYGYTF. The CDR3 region has the DNA TGTGCCAGCAGCCCTTGGGCCGAGATTAACTATGGCTACACCTTC.

This clonotype was detected only a few times. The CDR3 DNA reads as TGTGCCAGCAGCTTAGTCTCTCAGGGCTACACCTTC. Its translation: CASSLVSQGYTF. This chain connects TRBV7-2 to TRBJ1-2; no clear D. The CDR3 contains 12 residues. Trimming took off 1 base at V and 8 bases at J, with 8 bases between the two ends. Per germline, CDR1 SGHTA and CDR2 FQGNSA.

This clonotype came up many times. The V gene is TRBV6-5, the J gene TRBJ2-5; D is undetermined. This CDR3 is built from 11 residues. From germline, CDR1 is MNHEY and CDR2 SVGAGI. Between the trimmed V and J ends, which lost 2 bases and 7 bases, there was a span of 5 bases. CDR3 sequence: CASSYGVTQYF. CDR3 nucleotides: TGTGCCAGCAGTTACGGTGTGACCCAGTACTTC.